Presented here are 13 T cell receptor beta chains from one specimen sequenced in a study of T cell responses to AZD1222 COVID-19 vaccine. Clones were sequenced by immunoSEQ multiplex PCR, and TCRdb holds only the in-frame ones, with some missing. Of 120,000 to 150,000 clones listed, 70% to 90% are singletons. The sample consisted of peripheral blood, taken on day 0 of AZD1222 vaccination. The receptors were gathered from an adult in good health.

This chain uses TRBV3-1 (or the pseudogene TRBV3-2) with TRBJ2-3; D unclear. V gave up 5 bases and J gave up 4 bases, with 10 bases separating them. This CDR3 is built from 13 residues. Germline V gene lookup returns CDR1 LGHDT and CDR2 YNNKEL (reference sequence). CDR3: CASSLGAPDTQYF. The CDR3 nucleotides are TGTGCCAGCAGCTTAGGCGCGCCAGATACGCAGTATTTT.

The chain recombines TRBV28 with TRBJ1-2, with D unclear. The length of the CDR3 is 12 residues. Germline CDR1 and CDR2: MDHEN and SYDVKM. V was trimmed by 5 bases and J by 8 bases, leaving 12 bases between them. The CDR3 DNA sequence: TGTGCCAGCAGTGGAAGGGTTATGGGCTACACCTTC. It translates to CASSGRVMGYTF.

This clone showed up just once. The chain carries TRBV5-4 and TRBJ2-1, with 7 positions matching TRBD1. The CDR3 extends over 15 amino acids. Germline-derived CDR1 and CDR2 are SGHNT and YYREEE (reference sequence). The ends lost 4 bases at V and 4 bases at J; junction bases unmatched: 8. This chain's CDR3 is CASSLDRAPYNEQFF. The CDR3 DNA reads as TGTGCCAGCAGCCTTGACAGGGCTCCATACAATGAGCAGTTCTTC.

This chain connects TRBV19 to TRBJ1-1; maybe TRBD1 (6 bases). Trimming left V 7 bases short and J 8 bases short, with 23 bases between. Per germline, CDR1 LNHDA and CDR2 SQIVND (reference sequence). The CDR3 covers 15 residues. CDR3 sequence: CASITQTTGLPEAFF. In nucleotides, the CDR3 is TGTGCCAGTATAACCCAAACGACAGGTCTACCCGAAGCTTTCTTT.

This sequence joins TRBV4-3 and TRBJ1-2; 7 bases match TRBD1. Germline loops: CDR1 LGHNA, CDR2 YSLEER. This CDR3 spans 16 amino acids. V shed 0 bases and J 3 bases; nucleotides not matched to a gene: 7. The CDR3 spells CASSQDLTGVDYGYTF. CDR3 sequence (DNA): TGCGCCAGCAGCCAAGATCTCACAGGGGTCGACTATGGCTACACCTTC.

The gene calls are TRBV4-3 and TRBJ2-7; 7 bases align to TRBD1. From germline, CDR1 is LGHNA and CDR2 YSLEER. V gave up 4 bases and J gave up 2 bases; unmatched junction bases: 5. This CDR3 has 14 residues. CDR3 sequence (DNA): TGCGCCAGCAGCCCCAACAGGGGTCCCTACGAGCAGTACTTC. This codes for CASSPNRGPYEQYF.

This rearrangement joins TRBV2 to TRBJ2-5, with 10 bases that match TRBD2. V dropped 4 bases and J dropped 4; count of bases not matched to a gene: 6. CDR3 length: 15 residues. Germline V lookup: CDR1 SNHLY, CDR2 FYNNEI. CDR3 protein: CASSVASGGAETQYF. The CDR3, as DNA: TGTGCCAGCAGTGTGGCTAGCGGGGGAGCAGAGACCCAGTACTTC.

The V and J genes are TRBV6-4 and TRBJ2-2; 8 nucleotides align to TRBD1. V dropped 7 bases and J dropped 0; count of bases not matched to a gene: 4. The V gene's germline CDR1 is MRHNA and CDR2 SNTAGT. This CDR3 spans 15 amino acids. The CDR3 nucleotides read TGTGCCAGCAATCCGACAGGGGCGAACACCGGGGAGCTGTTTTTT. It encodes CASNPTGANTGELFF.

The chain recombines TRBV15 with TRBJ2-3; 8 bases are shared with TRBD1. The J segment lost 2 bases and the V segment lost 5 bases, leaving 12 bases of the junction unmatched. CDR3 size: 17 residues. Germline assignment: CDR1 LNHNV and CDR2 YYDKDF (reference sequence). Written as DNA, the CDR3 is TGTGCCACCAGCGGACGTAAACAGGGGGAACCCACAGATACGCAGTATTTT. Residues: CATSGRKQGEPTDTQYF.

This rearrangement joins TRBV6-2 or TRBV6-3 to TRBJ1-5; unclear D gene. This CDR3 spans 15 amino acids. V lost 1 base and J 0 bases, leaving 7 bases between the germline ends. Germline CDR1 is MNHEY and CDR2 is SVGEGT. CDR3 residues: CASSYYSTSNQPQHF. In nucleotides, the CDR3 is TGTGCCAGCAGTTACTACAGTACTAGCAATCAGCCCCAGCATTTT.

This chain links TRBV11-2 with TRBJ2-7; D call uncertain. This CDR3 has 14 residues. The V and J ends lost 1 base and 0 bases respectively, with 7 bases between them. Germline V gene sequence: CDR1 SGHAT, CDR2 FQNNGV. CDR3 loop: CASSLVVLSYEQYF. CDR3 bases: TGTGCCAGCAGCTTAGTGGTTCTCTCCTACGAGCAGTACTTC.

The V call is TRBV5-4, the J call TRBJ2-3, with a tentative D call TRBD2 (5 bases). The CDR3 runs to 14 residues. V gave up 4 bases and J gave up 0 bases, with 9 bases separating them. Per the germline V gene, CDR1 is SGHNT and CDR2 is YYREEE (reference sequence). The CDR3 DNA is TGTGCCAGCAGCCAGCGGTTCAGCACAGATACGCAGTATTTT. This gives the protein CASSQRFSTDTQYF.

This clone has more than one count but fewer than ten. This chain links TRBV19 with TRBJ1-6, with a weak D call TRBD1 (5 bases). CDR1 and CDR2 from the germline V gene are LNHDA and SQIVND (reference sequence). This CDR3 has 15 residues. Trimming removed 2 bases at V and 9 bases at J, with 14 bases between. The CDR3 here is CASSISTGGSSPLHF. The CDR3 coding sequence is TGTGCCAGTAGTATATCCACAGGCGGCTCTTCACCCCTCCACTTT.